This TCR beta chain was documented in a study of response to subunit inactivated influenza vaccine (dated by TCRdb to the late 2010s). Regarding the complete study: Deep quantitative T cell receptor repertoire profiling was used in the study to track responses to a trivalent subunit inactivated influenza vaccine.

The library was generated by RT-PCR. Sequencing was carried out with an Illumina HiSeq 2500. TCRdb redid the processing of the public reads, applying fastp at Q25 and MiXCR, and retained in-frame beta chains. Rows merge per CDR3 protein into single entries with the most common DNA and genes. The table for this sample lists around 570,000 distinct CDR3 sequences; around 8% of them were counted only once. Of the sample, approximately 13% falls within the top ten clones. Taken from the germline V gene, the CDR1 and CDR2 loops are LGHNA and YNFKEQ. V is reduced by 4 bases and J by 3 bases, leaving a spacing of 9 bases between them. From the cysteine up to the phenylalanine, the CDR3 has a length of 13 residues. Here the CDR3 DNA is all that survives: 39 bases in frame from base 1. This clonotype was counted ten times or more. Its specific antigen is unknown. Base qualities are not at hand, and no much larger clone is one base apart.

Summary of the overall study and its limitations: The authors suggested that each seasonal influenza vaccination may recruit only a limited number of new T cells.

Recombination linked TRBV4-2 to TRBJ2-5; a weak D assignment points to TRBD1 (5 bases agree). The clonotype comes from a man between 50 and 69 years old who received an inactivated influenza vaccine. Donor details come from another sample of the same person, matched by shared clones. The source was PBMCs from blood, collected around 25 months after vaccination. The CDR3 region: CASSLPTEETQYF. The sequenced DNA is TGTGCCAGCAGCCTTCCGACAGAAGAGACCCAGTACTTC.